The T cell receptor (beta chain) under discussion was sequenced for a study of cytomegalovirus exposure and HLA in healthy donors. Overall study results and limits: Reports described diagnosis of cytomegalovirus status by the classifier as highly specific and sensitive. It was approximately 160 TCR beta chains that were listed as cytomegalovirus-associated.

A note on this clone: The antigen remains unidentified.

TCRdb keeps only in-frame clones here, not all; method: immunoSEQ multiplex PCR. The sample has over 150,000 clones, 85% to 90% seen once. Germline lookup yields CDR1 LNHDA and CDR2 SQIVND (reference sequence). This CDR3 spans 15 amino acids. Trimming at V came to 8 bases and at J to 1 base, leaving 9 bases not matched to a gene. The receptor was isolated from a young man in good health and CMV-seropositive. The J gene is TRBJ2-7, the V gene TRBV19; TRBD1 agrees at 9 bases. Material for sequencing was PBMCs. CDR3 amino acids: CASSQQTGGSYEQYF. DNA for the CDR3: TGTGCCAGTTCCCAGCAGACAGGGGGATCCTACGAGCAGTACTTC.